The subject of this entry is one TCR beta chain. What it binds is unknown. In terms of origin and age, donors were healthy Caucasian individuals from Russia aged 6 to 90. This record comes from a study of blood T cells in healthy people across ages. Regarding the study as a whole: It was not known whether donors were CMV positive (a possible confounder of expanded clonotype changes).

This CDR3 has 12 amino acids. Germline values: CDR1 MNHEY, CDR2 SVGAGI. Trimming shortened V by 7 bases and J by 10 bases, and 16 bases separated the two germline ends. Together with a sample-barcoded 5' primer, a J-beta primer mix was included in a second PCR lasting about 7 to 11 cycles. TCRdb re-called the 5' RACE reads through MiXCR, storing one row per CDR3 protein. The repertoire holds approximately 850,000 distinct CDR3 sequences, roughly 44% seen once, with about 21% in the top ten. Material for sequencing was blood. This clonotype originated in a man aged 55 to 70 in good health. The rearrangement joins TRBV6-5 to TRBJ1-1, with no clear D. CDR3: CASIDLRVGAFF. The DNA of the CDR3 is TGTGCCAGCATAGACCTGAGAGTTGGAGCTTTCTTT.